This is a list of T cell receptor beta chains from one sample in a study of Ad26.COV2.S vaccination and SARS-CoV-2 variants. Clones were sequenced by immunoSEQ multiplex PCR, and TCRdb holds only the in-frame ones, with some missing. This sample has more than 120,000 clones, with roughly 89% found just once. The input for sequencing was peripheral blood, taken after recovery from COVID-19. Source of these receptors: a human donor who had recovered from COVID-19. CDR3s include the opening cysteine and the closing phenylalanine or tryptophan. Fields, in order: D gene, J gene, V gene, clone size, CDR3 DNA, CDR3 protein. A D gene is named only where the DNA matches it firmly. Where a row states a size, it is once, few, many or the class of an expanded clone; other rows omit it.

- TRBJ1-5 TRBV28 once TGTGCCAGCAGTGCCTGGACAGATGGGAGCAATCAGCCCCAGCATTTT CASSAWTDGSNQPQHF
- TRBJ2-3 TRBV12-3/TRBV12-4 once TGTGCCAGCAGTTTTGCTAGCACAGATACGCAGTATTTT CASSFASTDTQYF
- TRBJ2-1 TRBV5-6 - TGTGCCAGCAGCTTGGTTGGGTATGAGCAGTTCTTC CASSLVGYEQFF
- TRBJ2-5 TRBV11-2 - TGTGCCAGCAGCTTTCTAGCAACCCAAGAGACCCAGTACTTC CASSFLATQETQYF
- TRBJ2-3 TRBV4-1 - TGCGCCAGCAGCCAAGTAGTCGCGGATACGCAGTATTTT CASSQVVADTQYF
- TRBJ1-1 TRBV4-3 - TGCGCCAGCAGCCAAGAGTGGGGGTCGGACACTGAAGCTTTCTTT CASSQEWGSDTEAFF
- TRBJ2-5 TRBV7-2 - TGTGCCAGCAGCTCCACTAGACAAGAGACCCAGTACTTC CASSSTRQETQYF
- TRBJ2-1 TRBV7-9 - TGTGCCAGCAGCTTAATAGGCTATGAGCAGTTCTTC CASSLIGYEQFF
TRBD1 TRBJ2-5 TRBV19 - TGTGCCAGTAGCCGCCCCCCCGCGACAGGGGGAGAGACCCAGTACTTC CASSRPPATGGETQYF
- TRBJ1-4 TRBV5-1 - TGCGCCAGCAGCTTGTCAGGAGATGAAAAACTGTTTTTT CASSLSGDEKLFF
TRBD1 TRBJ1-1 TRBV18 - TGTGCCAGCTCACTCCGGGACAGGGGCAACACTGAAGCTTTCTTT CASSLRDRGNTEAFF
- TRBJ1-2 TRBV30 - TGTGCCTGGAAAACCTTTGGCTACACCTTC CAWKTFGYTF
TRBD1 TRBJ1-4 TRBV10-3 - TGTGCCACTTCGGGACAGGGACCACATGAAAAACTGTTTTTT CATSGQGPHEKLFF
- TRBJ1-3 TRBV15 - TGTGCCACCTCGGTAGGGACTGGAAACACCATATATTTT CATSVGTGNTIYF